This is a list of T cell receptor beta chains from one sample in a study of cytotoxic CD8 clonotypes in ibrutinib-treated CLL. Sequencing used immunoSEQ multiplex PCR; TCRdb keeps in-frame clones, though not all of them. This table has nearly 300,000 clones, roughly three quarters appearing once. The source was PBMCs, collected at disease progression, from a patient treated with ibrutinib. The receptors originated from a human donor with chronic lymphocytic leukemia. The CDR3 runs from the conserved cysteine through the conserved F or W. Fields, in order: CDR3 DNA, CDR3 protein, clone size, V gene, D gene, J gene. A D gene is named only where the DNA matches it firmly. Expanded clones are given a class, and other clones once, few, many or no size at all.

CDR3nt: TGTGCCAGCTCACCGGGGACAGTGCAGCAGTACTTC
CDR3aa: CASSPGTVQQYF
abundance: NA
v_gene: TRBV18
d_gene: TRBD1
j_gene: TRBJ2-7

CDR3nt: TGTGCCAGCAGCGTAGAGCGGAACACCGGGGAGCTGTTTTTT
CDR3aa: CASSVERNTGELFF
abundance: NA
v_gene: TRBV9
d_gene: NA
j_gene: TRBJ2-2

CDR3nt: TGTGCCAGCTCCCAGTATGGCTCTGGGGCCAACGTCCTGACTTTC
CDR3aa: CASSQYGSGANVLTF
abundance: once
v_gene: TRBV6-5
d_gene: NA
j_gene: TRBJ2-6

CDR3nt: TGTGCCAGCAGTTTCTCCATCAGGGTAGTGGGGCAAGAGACCCAGTACTTC
CDR3aa: CASSFSIRVVGQETQYF
abundance: few
v_gene: TRBV28
d_gene: NA
j_gene: TRBJ2-5

CDR3nt: TGTGCCAGCAGTGACCTACACCCGTCCTACAATGAGCAGTTCTTC
CDR3aa: CASSDLHPSYNEQFF
abundance: NA
v_gene: TRBV2
d_gene: NA
j_gene: TRBJ2-1

CDR3nt: TGTGCCACCAGCAGAGATCTACAGGGTTACCACGAGCAGTACTTC
CDR3aa: CATSRDLQGYHEQYF
abundance: NA
v_gene: TRBV15
d_gene: NA
j_gene: TRBJ2-7

CDR3nt: TGTGCCAGCAGCTTACGGGGTACCGGCAACCCCACCCAAGAGACCCAGTACTTC
CDR3aa: CASSLRGTGNPTQETQYF
abundance: NA
v_gene: TRBV7-9
d_gene: NA
j_gene: TRBJ2-5

CDR3nt: TGTGCCAGCAAAACCCACCTCACCGACCAGAGCCTACAGGGATGGAGCTATGGCTACACCTTC
CDR3aa: CASKTHLTDQSLQGWSYGYTF
abundance: NA
v_gene: TRBV7-3
d_gene: NA
j_gene: TRBJ1-2

CDR3nt: TGTGCCAGCAGCCTCTCGGGACTCCTCGATACGCAGTATTTT
CDR3aa: CASSLSGLLDTQYF
abundance: once
v_gene: TRBV5-6
d_gene: NA
j_gene: TRBJ2-3

CDR3nt: TGTGCCAGCAGTTTAAGAGGGATGACAGGGTGGCACGAGCAGTACTTC
CDR3aa: CASSLRGMTGWHEQYF
abundance: NA
v_gene: TRBV28
d_gene: TRBD1
j_gene: TRBJ2-7

CDR3nt: TGTGCCAGCAGCTTGGGAGGAATGGGACAGGGTGAAAAACTGTTTTTT
CDR3aa: CASSLGGMGQGEKLFF
abundance: few
v_gene: TRBV5-6
d_gene: TRBD1
j_gene: TRBJ1-4

CDR3nt: TGTGCCAGCAGTTTAAACAGATTCACAGATACGCAGTATTTT
CDR3aa: CASSLNRFTDTQYF
abundance: NA
v_gene: TRBV27
d_gene: NA
j_gene: TRBJ2-3

CDR3nt: TGTGCTAGTACAGAGGACACCCTACACTCCTACGAGCAGTACTTC
CDR3aa: CASTEDTLHSYEQYF
abundance: few
v_gene: TRBV12-5
d_gene: NA
j_gene: TRBJ2-7

CDR3nt: TGTGCCAGCAGTGGGACAGTGAGGGAAGAGACCCAGTACTTC
CDR3aa: CASSGTVREETQYF
abundance: NA
v_gene: TRBV6-1
d_gene: NA
j_gene: TRBJ2-5

CDR3nt: TGTGCCAGCAGCTTAGGCCCGGGCCAGACTAAAGAGACCCAGTACTTC
CDR3aa: CASSLGPGQTKETQYF
abundance: NA
v_gene: TRBV7-2
d_gene: NA
j_gene: TRBJ2-5

CDR3nt: TGTGCCAGCACTGTCCCGGGACTAGAGACCCAGTACTTC
CDR3aa: CASTVPGLETQYF
abundance: NA
v_gene: TRBV25-1
d_gene: NA
j_gene: TRBJ2-5

CDR3nt: TGTGCCAGGGACACCCGAAGCCAGCAAAATTCACCCCTCCACTTT
CDR3aa: CARDTRSQQNSPLHF
abundance: NA
v_gene: TRBV19
d_gene: NA
j_gene: TRBJ1-6

CDR3nt: TGTGCCAGCAGCATTGGTCCCGCCACTGAAGCTTTCTTT
CDR3aa: CASSIGPATEAFF
abundance: NA
v_gene: TRBV7-2
d_gene: NA
j_gene: TRBJ1-1

CDR3nt: TGCGCCAGCAGCTACAGGGTTGGTAACTATGGCTACACCTTC
CDR3aa: CASSYRVGNYGYTF
abundance: NA
v_gene: TRBV5-1
d_gene: NA
j_gene: TRBJ1-2

CDR3nt: TGCGCCAGCAGTGCGTTCCGCAGTCCGAGCTCCTACAATGAGCAGTTCTTC
CDR3aa: CASSAFRSPSSYNEQFF
abundance: NA
v_gene: TRBV10-2
d_gene: NA
j_gene: TRBJ2-1

CDR3nt: TGCAGCGTCCGAAGGGACCCGGTAGGTTACGAGCAGTACTTC
CDR3aa: CSVRRDPVGYEQYF
abundance: NA
v_gene: TRBV29-1
d_gene: NA
j_gene: TRBJ2-7

CDR3nt: TGTGCCAGTAGTCAGGGGTCGGGGACTGAAGCTTTCTTT
CDR3aa: CASSQGSGTEAFF
abundance: NA
v_gene: TRBV19
d_gene: NA
j_gene: TRBJ1-1

CDR3nt: TGTGCCAGCAGCTTAGCTCTCCCAAGGTATTTCTTC
CDR3aa: CASSLALPRYFF
abundance: NA
v_gene: TRBV7-2
d_gene: NA
j_gene: TRBJ2-1

CDR3nt: TGCGCCAGCAGCCAAGACATGGGTCGGCAGCCCCAGCATTTT
CDR3aa: CASSQDMGRQPQHF
abundance: few
v_gene: TRBV4-1
d_gene: NA
j_gene: TRBJ1-5

CDR3nt: TGTGCCAGCAGCTTAGGTTACGACACGCAGTATTTT
CDR3aa: CASSLGYDTQYF
abundance: NA
v_gene: TRBV11-2
d_gene: NA
j_gene: TRBJ2-3

CDR3nt: TGTGCCAGCAGCCGGACCGTCCAAGAGACCCAGTACTTC
CDR3aa: CASSRTVQETQYF
abundance: few
v_gene: TRBV4-2
d_gene: NA
j_gene: TRBJ2-5